This T cell receptor (beta chain) was retrieved from a study of shared clonotypes between healthy human individuals (dated by TCRdb to 2019 to 2021). For the study in its entirety: The cohort comprised two women and three men aged 18 to 49 years. Per donor, three plates each were used for CD4 naive and CD4 memory, two for CD8 naive, and one for CD8 memory. To estimate repertoire size and how much clonotype sharing occurs between individuals, the study deeply sequenced the blood TCR repertoires of about five healthy adults. To increase sequencing depth and limit assay-specific biases, TCR repertoire library preparation and sequencing were carried out by different laboratories using diverse techniques. Each donor's leukapheresis produced roughly between about 0.8 and 8.9 billion PBMCs. What the study reported, not specific to this receptor: Compared with non-shared clonotypes, clonotypes shared by all four sorted-subset donors had higher generation probabilities. Based on pairwise subsampling, the degree of clonotype sharing among donors was expected to be affected by sequencing depth. Incomplete sequencing was indicated by rarefaction of sorted-subset datasets, despite the large sequencing depth. Because the study included only a small number of donors, the genetic and exposure-history diversity represented was limited. Naive subsets generally had larger estimated clonotype richness than memory subsets. About 5% of naive CD4, 3.5% of naive CD8, about 2.1% of memory CD4, and about 0.4% of memory CD8 clonotypes were shared across several donors. Sampling was restricted to blood, and TCR repertoires in tissue are likely to differ from TCR repertoires in blood.

For the CD8 naive samples, CD45RO-negative cells were positively selected for CCR7, yielding a CD45RA+CCR7+ population from which TemRA cells were excluded. The donors were healthy, HIV-negative adults who had no recently reported acute infections or vaccinations. Only Caucasian adults living in Nashville, Tennessee, USA were represented among the donors. After blood collection by leukapheresis, PBMCs were isolated using Ficoll-Histopaque density gradient centrifugation and then cryopreserved in the vapor phase of liquid nitrogen. Analytical flow cytometry was used to check the purity and quantity of each magnetically sorted T cell population. Genomic DNA was isolated from every sorted fraction and measured by UV absorbance on a Nanodrop 2000c. V lost 2 bases and J lost 1 base; the stretch between them is 10 bases long. CDR1 SGHDT and CDR2 YYEEEE are derived from the germline V gene. The CDR3 runs 14 residues from the cysteine to the phenylalanine. CDR3 DNA only is kept here, 42 bases in frame from base 1.

Using the deep immunoSEQ assay, multiplex PCR amplified TCR CDR3 regions from genomic DNA. Genomic DNA extracted from each cell subset was distributed evenly over all wells of several immunoSEQ 96-well plates, and each plate served as one replicate. Each replicate PCR for sorted subsets received approximately 200 ng genomic DNA, equal to around 32,000 T cell genomes. The purified libraries were quantified using a Qubit 3.0 fluorometer, sized with a Bioanalyzer 2100, and then quantified again using the KAPA Library Quantification kit. A separate single-read 150-cycle Illumina NextSeq 550 flow cell was used to sequence each immunoSEQ 96-well plate. As for the authors' bioinformatics: The immunoSEQ output contained only junctional sequences without quality scores, so filtering could not match that applied to full-length reads. Sequences were annotated with PyIR, a Python wrapper for IgBLAST v1.9, and V/J genes and CDR3 were assigned using IMGT germline references. Reads with weak V/J assignments (E-value above 1e-6), missing CDR3, stop codons, out-of-frame junctions, or ambiguous translated residues were removed. V3J clonotypes were defined as sequences sharing an identical inferred V gene, J gene, and CDR3 amino acid sequence. To compute the percentage overlap between repertoires, the number of shared unique clonotypes was divided by the size of the smaller repertoire. RTK rarefaction, the Chao1 estimator, and Recon v2.1 estimates of unobserved clonotypes were used to assess repertoire richness. For all TCRbeta clonotypes obtained by the gDNA method from a few donors, generation probabilities were computed with OLGA. Sourced from immuneACCESS, this table was stored by TCRdb with only in-frame sequences that have V and J called. A share of the clones is absent; for the studies checked, an unresolved V gene accounts for under half, and the remainder has no known explanation. That table is the source of V, J and clone size, and D and trimming were worked out from the DNA. Across this sample there are millions of clones, with just under 95% seen only once. The ten most abundant clones make up 1.1% of the sample.

A note on this clone: The specificity of this receptor is unknown. Nothing much larger sits one base from this clone, and base qualities are not available.

This TCR came from a young man in good health. The material sequenced was naive CD8+ T cells sorted from blood. This sample's cell subset or site label indicates: CD45RA+CCR7+. The chain is made from TRBV5-6 and TRBJ2-7; the D gene lacks a confident call. At the DNA level, the sequence is TGTGCCAGCAGCTTCTCGGTCTATTCCTACGAGCAGTACTTC. Translated, this is CASSFSVYSYEQYF.